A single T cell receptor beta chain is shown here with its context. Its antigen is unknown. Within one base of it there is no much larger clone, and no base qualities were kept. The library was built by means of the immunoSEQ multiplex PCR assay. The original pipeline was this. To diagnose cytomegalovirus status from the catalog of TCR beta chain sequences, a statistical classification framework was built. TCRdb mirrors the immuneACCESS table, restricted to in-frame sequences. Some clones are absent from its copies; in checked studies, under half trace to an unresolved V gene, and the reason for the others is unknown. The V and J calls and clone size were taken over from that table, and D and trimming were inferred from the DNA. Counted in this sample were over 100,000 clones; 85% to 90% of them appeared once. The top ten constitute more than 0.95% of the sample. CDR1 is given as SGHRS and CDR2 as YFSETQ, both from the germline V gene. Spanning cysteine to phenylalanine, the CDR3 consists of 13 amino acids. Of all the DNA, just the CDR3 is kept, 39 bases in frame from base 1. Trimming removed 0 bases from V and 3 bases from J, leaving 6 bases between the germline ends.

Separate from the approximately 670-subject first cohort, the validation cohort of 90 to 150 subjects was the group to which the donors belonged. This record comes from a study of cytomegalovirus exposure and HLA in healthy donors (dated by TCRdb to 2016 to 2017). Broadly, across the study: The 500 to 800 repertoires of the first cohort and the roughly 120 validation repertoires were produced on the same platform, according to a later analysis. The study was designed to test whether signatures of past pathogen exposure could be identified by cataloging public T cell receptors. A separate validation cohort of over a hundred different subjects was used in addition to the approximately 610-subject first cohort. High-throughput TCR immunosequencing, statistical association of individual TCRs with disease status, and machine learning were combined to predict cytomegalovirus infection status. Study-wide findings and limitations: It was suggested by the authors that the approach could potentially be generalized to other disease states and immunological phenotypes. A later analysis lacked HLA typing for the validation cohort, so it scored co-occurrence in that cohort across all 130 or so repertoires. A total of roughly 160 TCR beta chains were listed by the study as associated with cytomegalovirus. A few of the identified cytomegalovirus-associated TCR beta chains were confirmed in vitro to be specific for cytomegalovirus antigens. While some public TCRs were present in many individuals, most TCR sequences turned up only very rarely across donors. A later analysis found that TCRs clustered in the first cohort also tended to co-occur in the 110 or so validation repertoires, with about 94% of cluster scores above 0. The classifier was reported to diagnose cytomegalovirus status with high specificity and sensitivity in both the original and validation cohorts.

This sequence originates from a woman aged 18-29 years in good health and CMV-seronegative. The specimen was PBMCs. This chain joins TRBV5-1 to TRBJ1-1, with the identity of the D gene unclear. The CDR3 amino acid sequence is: CASSLAVHTEAFF. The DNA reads TGCGCCAGCAGCTTGGCAGTTCACACTGAAGCTTTCTTT. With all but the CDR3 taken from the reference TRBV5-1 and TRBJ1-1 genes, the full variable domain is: KAGVTQTPRYLIKTRGQQVTLSCSPISGHRSVSWYQQTPGQGLQFLFEYFSETQRNKGNFPGRFSGRQFSNSRSEMNVSTLELGDSALYLCASSLAVHTEAFFGQGTRLTVV.